The T cell receptor beta chain described here comes from a study of CD8 T cells in ankylosing spondylitis. Quantitative 5'-RACE with molecular barcodes produced the TCR beta libraries. TCRdb analysed the 5' RACE reads with MiXCR anew, one entry per CDR3 protein. This sample has some 33,000 distinct CDR3 sequences; around 14% occur once, and the top ten carry less than 40%. The CDR3 spans 14 residues. V shed 3 bases and J shed 2 bases, with 11 bases lying between them. CDR1 DFQATT and CDR2 SNEGSKA come from the germline V gene (reference sequence). The sample consisted of blood. This sequence was found in a male donor with ankylosing spondylitis or in good health (not recorded which). This chain joins TRBV20-1 and TRBJ1-5, with D maybe TRBD1 (6 bases). This CDR3 is CSARDPGGNQPQHF. The CDR3 bases are TGCAGTGCTAGGGATCCAGGGGGCAATCAGCCCCAGCATTTT.